A selection of T cell receptor beta chains follows, all from one sample in a study of T cells in Graves' hyperthyroidism and ophthalmopathy. TCRdb fed the multiplex PCR reads into MiXCR, producing one record per CDR3 protein. The sample records approximately 330,000 distinct CDR3 sequences, roughly a fifth being singletons. Sequencing was performed on blood. The receptors were sampled from a woman between 50 and 59 years old with Graves' hyperthyroidism. Each CDR3 is given with its conserved first and last residue. The D gene is left open where the match is weak. Size values are once, few and many counts, or a class for expanded clones, and some rows have none.

>TRBV24-1|TRBJ2-5|TRBD2|.
CATSDRQLGLEETQYF
TGTGCCACCAGTGATCGACAACTGGGACTAGAGGAGACCCAGTACTTC
>TRBV5-1|TRBJ2-1|.|many
CASSNRLRSYNEQFF
TGCGCCAGCAGCAACCGACTACGTTCCTACAATGAGCAGTTCTTC
>TRBV27|TRBJ1-2|TRBD1|many
CASSLLGTENYGYTF
TGTGCCAGCAGTTTACTCGGGACAGAAAACTATGGCTACACCTTC
>TRBV2|TRBJ1-2|.|many
CASSDRGGYGYTF
TGTGCCAGCAGTGACAGGGGAGGCTATGGCTACACCTTC
>TRBV6-5|TRBJ1-2|TRBD1|few
CASSYLGQATNYGYTF
TGTGCCAGCAGTTACTTGGGACAGGCTACTAACTATGGCTACACCTTC
>TRBV14|TRBJ2-7|.|few
CASSRNRRHYEQYF
TGTGCCAGCAGCCGAAACAGGCGCCACTACGAGCAGTACTTC
>TRBV6-1|TRBJ1-5|.|many
CASKRTGSNQPQHF
TGTGCCAGCAAGAGGACGGGTAGCAATCAGCCCCAGCATTTT
>TRBV3-1|TRBJ2-7|TRBD1|once
CASSQIHPGQASYEQYF
TGTGCCAGCAGCCAAATCCACCCGGGACAGGCATCCTACGAGCAGTACTTC
>TRBV7-9|TRBJ2-3|TRBD2|.
CASSQAGKAVSSTDTQYF
TGTGCCAGCAGCCAAGCGGGAAAAGCGGTCTCTAGCACAGATACGCAGTATTTT
>TRBV2|TRBJ1-5|TRBD1|many
CASRGWTGGSQPQHF
TGTGCCAGCAGGGGCTGGACAGGGGGCAGTCAGCCCCAGCATTTT
>TRBV7-3|TRBJ2-7|TRBD2|.
CASSLVRLAGRYEQYF
TGTGCCAGCAGCTTAGTACGACTAGCGGGCCGCTACGAGCAGTACTTC
>TRBV15|TRBJ2-3|.|many
CATSKGPDTQYF
TGTGCCACCAGCAAAGGCCCAGATACGCAGTATTTT
>TRBV3-1|TRBJ1-1|.|many
CASSQWLNTEAFF
TGTGCCAGCAGCCAGTGGTTGAACACTGAAGCTTTCTTT
>TRBV20-1|TRBJ2-1|.|many
CSARVPGLNEQFF
TGCAGTGCTAGAGTCCCAGGGCTCAATGAGCAGTTCTTC
>TRBV28|TRBJ2-7|TRBD1|many
CASSLRQGKYEQYF
TGTGCCAGCAGTTTAAGACAGGGAAAATACGAGCAGTACTTC
>TRBV10-2|TRBJ2-7|.|.
CASSAGRYAYEQYF
TGCGCCAGCAGTGCGGGGAGGTATGCCTACGAGCAGTACTTC
>TRBV20-1|TRBJ1-2|.|.
CSARDPPSQQTYGYTF
TGCAGTGCTAGAGACCCCCCTTCACAGCAGACCTATGGCTACACCTTC
>TRBV19|TRBJ2-3|TRBD2|.
CASSVTLAGNTDTQYF
TGTGCCAGTAGTGTGACCCTAGCGGGGAACACAGATACGCAGTATTTT
>TRBV3-1|TRBJ2-1|.|many
CASSQGPISHEQFF
TGTGCCAGCAGCCAAGGCCCAATTTCCCATGAGCAGTTCTTC
>TRBV10-3|TRBJ2-2|TRBD2|many
CATQRGGGTGELFF
TGTGCCACACAGCGGGGGGGCGGCACCGGGGAGCTGTTTTTT
>TRBV28|TRBJ2-5|TRBD2|many
CASSLRLAGLVGTQYF
TGTGCCAGCAGTTTAAGACTAGCGGGCCTTGTCGGGACCCAGTACTTC
>TRBV5-6|TRBJ2-7|.|.
CASSPRQSGEQYF
TGTGCCAGCAGCCCCCGGCAATCCGGCGAGCAGTACTTC
>TRBV7-9|TRBJ2-3|TRBD2|.
CASSHNGLAGLPHTDTQYF
TGTGCCAGCAGCCATAATGGACTAGCGGGACTTCCCCACACAGATACGCAGTATTTT
>TRBV28|TRBJ2-1|TRBD1|many
CASSLGQGDNEQFF
TGTGCCAGCAGTTTGGGACAGGGTGACAATGAGCAGTTCTTC
>TRBV27|TRBJ1-2|.|few
CASSMEGNYGYTF
TGTGCCAGCAGTATGGAGGGAAACTATGGCTACACCTTC
>TRBV7-2|TRBJ2-4|.|.
CASSLSLAGVKNIQYF
TGTGCCAGCAGCCTCAGCCTTGCCGGTGTCAAAAACATTCAGTACTTC
>TRBV29-1|TRBJ1-1|.|.
CSVEVGARAFF
TGCAGCGTTGAAGTAGGTGCTCGAGCTTTCTTT
>TRBV20-1|TRBJ1-1|.|many
CSAGAGTEAFF
TGCAGTGCAGGGGCGGGAACTGAAGCTTTCTTT
>TRBV3-1|TRBJ2-7|.|many
CASSQGHAGTTFHEQYF
TGTGCCAGCAGCCAAGGACACGCCGGGACCACCTTCCACGAGCAGTACTTC
>TRBV28|TRBJ2-1|.|many
CASSEGLGNEQFF
TGTGCCAGCAGCGAGGGATTAGGCAATGAGCAGTTCTTC
>TRBV6-1|TRBJ1-1|.|many
CASSNSVLEAFF
TGTGCCAGCAGCAACAGTGTACTGGAAGCTTTCTTT
>TRBV18|TRBJ1-1|TRBD1|many
CASSPKQGANTEAFF
TGTGCCAGCTCACCAAAACAGGGGGCGAACACTGAAGCTTTCTTT
>TRBV10-3|TRBJ2-7|.|many
CAISERFGEPYEQYF
TGTGCCATCAGTGAAAGGTTTGGGGAACCCTACGAGCAGTACTTC
>TRBV3-1|TRBJ2-3|TRBD2|many
CASSQDLGLAGGDTQYF
TGTGCCAGCAGCCAAGATCTGGGACTAGCGGGAGGAGATACGCAGTATTTT
>TRBV28|TRBJ2-7|.|many
CASRPPSGRGLSYEQYF
TGTGCCAGCAGACCGCCGAGCGGGCGGGGATTGTCCTACGAGCAGTACTTC
>TRBV30|TRBJ2-3|.|many
CAWSPREPVSTDTQYF
TGTGCCTGGAGTCCCCGGGAGCCAGTTAGCACAGATACGCAGTATTTT
>TRBV2|TRBJ2-7|TRBD2|.
CASSEIAGDFYEQYF
TGTGCCAGCAGTGAGATAGCGGGGGATTTCTACGAGCAGTACTTC
>TRBV6-5|TRBJ1-1|TRBD1|many
CASSYAGGLTEAFF
TGTGCCAGCAGTTACGCAGGGGGCTTGACTGAAGCTTTCTTT
>TRBV19|TRBJ1-1|.|few
CASSKEGFEAFF
TGTGCCAGTAGTAAGGAGGGGTTTGAAGCTTTCTTT
>TRBV2|TRBJ2-4|TRBD1|many
CASTSTGGGNIQYF
TGTGCCAGCACCTCGACAGGGGGCGGGAACATTCAGTACTTC
>TRBV20-1|TRBJ1-2|.|.
CSASAPNYGYTF
TGCAGTGCAAGCGCCCCTAACTATGGCTACACCTTC
>TRBV20-1|TRBJ2-3|TRBD2|many
CSAGTSGGADTQYF
TGCAGTGCTGGGACTAGCGGGGGCGCAGATACGCAGTATTTT
>TRBV14|TRBJ2-7|.|.
CASSQGWPKNDYEQYF
TGTGCCAGCAGCCAAGGTTGGCCGAAGAACGACTACGAGCAGTACTTC
>TRBV6-1|TRBJ1-3|.|.
CASSEGWVLSGNTIYF
TGTGCCAGCAGTGAAGGCTGGGTCCTCTCTGGAAACACCATATATTTT
>TRBV10-3|TRBJ2-7|TRBD1|many
CAISGSARQGSYEQYF
TGTGCCATCAGTGGTTCAGCGAGACAGGGGTCCTACGAGCAGTACTTC
>TRBV11-2|TRBJ2-1|TRBD2|many
CASSWSGGAHNEQFF
TGTGCCAGCAGCTGGAGCGGGGGGGCCCACAATGAGCAGTTCTTC
>TRBV20-1|TRBJ2-2|TRBD2|many
CSARGTSGSRTTGELFF
TGCAGTGCTAGAGGGACTAGCGGGAGTCGGACCACCGGGGAGCTGTTTTTT
>TRBV29-1|TRBJ1-2|TRBD1|many
CSAWTGSDYGYTF
TGCAGCGCCTGGACAGGGTCGGACTATGGCTACACCTTC
>TRBV12-3/TRBV12-4|TRBJ1-5|TRBD1|many
CASSTYRGQGNQPQHF
TGTGCCAGCAGTACCTACAGGGGGCAAGGCAATCAGCCCCAGCATTTT
>TRBV6-1|TRBJ2-7|.|many
CASSTDRQSYEQYF
TGTGCCAGCAGTACGGACAGACAGTCCTACGAGCAGTACTTC
>TRBV4-1|TRBJ2-1|.|once
CASSQADMGFSYNEQFF
TGCGCCAGCAGCCAGGCTGACATGGGATTCTCCTACAATGAGCAGTTCTTC
>TRBV20-1|TRBJ2-7|.|many
CSARDAGTPYEQYF
TGCAGTGCTAGAGACGCAGGGACCCCCTACGAGCAGTACTTC
>TRBV12-3/TRBV12-4|TRBJ2-2|TRBD1|many
CASRYRQGDTGELFF
TGTGCCAGCAGATACCGACAGGGGGACACCGGGGAGCTGTTTTTT
>TRBV12-3/TRBV12-4|TRBJ2-3|.|.
CASSPASVFTDTQYF
TGTGCCAGCAGCCCGGCGTCGGTCTTCACAGATACGCAGTATTTT
>TRBV5-1|TRBJ2-6|.|.
CASAMANVLTF
TGCGCCAGCGCCATGGCCAACGTCCTGACTTTC
>TRBV30|TRBJ2-3|.|.
CALQGGSTDTQYF
TGTGCCTTACAGGGGGGGAGCACAGATACGCAGTATTTT
>TRBV9|TRBJ2-1|TRBD2|few
CASSVAVAGGPRNEQFF
TGTGCCAGCAGCGTAGCGGTAGCGGGGGGGCCGAGGAATGAGCAGTTCTTC
>TRBV28|TRBJ2-1|TRBD2|once
CASSTAGTNNEQFF
TGTGCCAGCAGTACCGCCGGGACTAACAATGAGCAGTTCTTC